The following is a T cell receptor beta chain sequence with its context. A much bigger clone sits one base away, suggesting this may be a read error. The use of a sample-barcoded 5' primer and a J-beta primer mix characterized a second PCR of roughly 6 to 12 cycles. TCRdb used MiXCR to reprocess the 5' RACE reads, holding one entry per CDR3 protein. The table has about 1.6 million distinct CDR3 sequences, about 31% seen once. This sample stems from a study of blood T cells in healthy people across ages. The length of the CDR3 is 15 residues. The V and J ends lost 3 bases and 9 bases, in that order; junction bases with no gene match: 11. Germline CDR1 and CDR2: SGHDT and YYEEEE.

This clonotype was obtained from a woman aged 30 to 39 in good health. J is TRBJ2-1 and V is TRBV5-6, with TRBD2 matching over 8 bases. The sequenced material came from blood. The CDR3 reads CASSYTGTSHGEQFF. The CDR3 nucleotides read TGTGCCAGCAGCTACACCGGGACTAGTCACGGTGAGCAGTTCTTC.